These T cell receptor beta chains were read from a single sample in a study of monozygotic twins with inflammatory bowel disease. TCRdb re-analyzed the 5' RACE reads; it lists each CDR3 protein once, without DNA. This sample contains more than 300,000 distinct CDR3 sequences. Sequencing input: blood. The receptors come from a human donor with ulcerative colitis or Crohn's disease, or a healthy co-twin of an affected twin (not recorded which). Each CDR3 is given with its conserved first and last residue.

v_call,j_call,cdr3_aa
TRBV5-1,TRBJ1-3,CASADTISGNTIYF
TRBV5-1,TRBJ2-7,CASSSLGRTYEQYF
TRBV27,TRBJ1-5,CASPIGAASNQPRHF
TRBV6-1,TRBJ2-7,CASTSHTSGVYEQYF
TRBV12-3/TRBV12-4,TRBJ2-7,CASSPTNTNEQYF
TRBV18,TRBJ2-1,CASSPGQGWNEQFF
TRBV7-2,TRBJ2-7,CASSPAGTGGWQYF
TRBV5-1,TRBJ2-7,CASSSQGGASYEQYF
TRBV12-3/TRBV12-4,TRBJ1-4,CASTTRALGEKLFF
TRBV30,TRBJ1-6,CAWTDTGNSPLHF
TRBV12-3/TRBV12-4,TRBJ2-1,CASSRLTDEQFF
TRBV6-1,TRBJ2-7,CASKIETGSYEQYF
TRBV5-5,TRBJ2-5,CASSLPAGGLSETQYF
TRBV6-5,TRBJ2-3,CASSYSGGGGLDTQYF
TRBV4-3,TRBJ1-1,CASSHDYGLNTEAFF
TRBV28,TRBJ2-3,CASSSNSRTQYF